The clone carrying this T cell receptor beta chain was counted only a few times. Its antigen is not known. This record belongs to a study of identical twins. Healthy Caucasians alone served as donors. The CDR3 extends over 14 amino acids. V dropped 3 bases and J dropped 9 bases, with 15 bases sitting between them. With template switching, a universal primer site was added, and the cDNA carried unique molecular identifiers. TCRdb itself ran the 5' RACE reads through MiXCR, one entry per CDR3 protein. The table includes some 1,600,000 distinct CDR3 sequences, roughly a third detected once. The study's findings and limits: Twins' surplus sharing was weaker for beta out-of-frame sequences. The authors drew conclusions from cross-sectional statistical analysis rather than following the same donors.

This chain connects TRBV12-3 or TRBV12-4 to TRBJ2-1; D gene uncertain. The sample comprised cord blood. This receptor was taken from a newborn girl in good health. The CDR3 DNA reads TGTGCCAGCAGTTTCCCCCCTCTCCTAATTGAGCAGTTCTTC. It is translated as CASSFPPLLIEQFF.